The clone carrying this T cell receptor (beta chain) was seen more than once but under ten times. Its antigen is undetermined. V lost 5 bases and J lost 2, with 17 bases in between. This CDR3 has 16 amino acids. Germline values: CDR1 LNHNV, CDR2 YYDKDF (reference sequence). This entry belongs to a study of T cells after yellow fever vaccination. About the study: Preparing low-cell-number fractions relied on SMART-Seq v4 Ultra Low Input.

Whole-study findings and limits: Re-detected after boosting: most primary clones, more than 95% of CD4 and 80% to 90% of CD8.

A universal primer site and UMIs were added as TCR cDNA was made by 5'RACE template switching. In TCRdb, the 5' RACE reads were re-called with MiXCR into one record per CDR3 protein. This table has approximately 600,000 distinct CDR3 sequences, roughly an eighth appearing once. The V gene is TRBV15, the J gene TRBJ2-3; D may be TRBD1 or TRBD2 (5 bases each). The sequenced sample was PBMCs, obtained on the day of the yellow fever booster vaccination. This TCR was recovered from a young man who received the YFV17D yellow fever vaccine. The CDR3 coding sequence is TGTGCCACCAGCCGGGGCCTTGGTGGGTCCACAGATACGCAGTATTTT. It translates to CATSRGLGGSTDTQYF.